A single sample is the source of the 2 T cell receptor beta chains below, sequenced in a study of T-cell memory formation after mild COVID-19. MiXCR was run by TCRdb on the 5' RACE reads, yielding one entry per CDR3 protein. The table lists about 340,000 distinct CDR3 sequences, approximately 21% of them singletons, with 12% in the top ten. The sample comprised PBMCs or a T cell subset sorted from them (not recorded which). The origin of the receptors is an adult woman who had mild COVID-19 (a few samples of this study predate the infection). Cell type and time point are not known.

This clonotype was picked up one time. The genes are TRBV9 and TRBJ1-2; D unclear. The germline V gene encodes CDR1 SGDLS and CDR2 YYNGEE. The CDR3 sequence is 15 residues long. Trimming removed 3 bases at V and 0 bases at J, with 12 bases between. CDR3 amino acids: CASSARHEANYGYTF. In DNA form, the CDR3 reads TGTGCCAGCAGCGCCAGACACGAAGCTAACTATGGCTACACCTTC.

This clonotype showed up just a few times. The J gene is TRBJ2-1, the V gene TRBV2; TRBD2 is a possible D gene (5 bases). V was trimmed by 0 bases and J by 7 bases, leaving 10 bases between them. The CDR3 spans 14 residues. Germline values: CDR1 SNHLY, CDR2 FYNNEI. The DNA for the CDR3 is TGTGCCAGCAGTGAAGCGCAGCGGACGAATGAGCAGTTCTTC. Protein product: CASSEAQRTNEQFF.